The next 6 T cell receptor beta chains were all read from a single sample in a study of T cell responses to AZD1222 COVID-19 vaccine. Clones were sequenced by immunoSEQ multiplex PCR, and TCRdb holds only the in-frame ones, with some missing. The sample yields more than 95,000 clones, more than 80% seen once. The sequencing here drew on peripheral blood, taken 28 days after the second AZD1222 dose. The receptors were sampled from an adult who received the AZD1222 COVID-19 vaccine.

The chain uses TRBV7-2 and TRBJ1-5, with D perhaps matching TRBD1 (5 bases). This CDR3 is 15 amino acids long. The germline V gene has CDR1 SGHTA and CDR2 FQGNSA. The ends were cut back, 6 bases at V and 2 bases at J, with 14 bases in the middle. CDR3 nucleotides: TGTGCCAGCAGGGGGGGTTGGCAGGGCAATCAGCCCCAGCATTTT. It yields the protein CASRGGWQGNQPQHF.

Written as DNA, the CDR3 is TGTGCCAGCAGTTCCCTGGGGTTCGGCTACACCTTC. As protein: CASSSLGFGYTF. This chain links TRBV27 with TRBJ1-2; D uncertain. Germline loops: CDR1 MNHEY, CDR2 SMNVEV (reference sequence). The CDR3 is made up of 12 amino acids. V shed 4 bases and J shed 8 bases, with 11 bases lying between them.

V gene TRBV12-3 or TRBV12-4 combines with J gene TRBJ1-1; tentatively, D is TRBD1 (6 bases). The V end was cut by 10 bases, the J end by 1 base, with 13 bases between. There are 13 residues in the CDR3. CDR3 in DNA: TGTGCCATTGCCGGGACAAGGAACACTGAAGCTTTCTTT. Protein sequence: CAIAGTRNTEAFF.

J is TRBJ1-2 and V is TRBV5-1, with 7 bases lining up with TRBD1. The V gene end was trimmed by 3 bases and the J gene end by 8 bases; junction bases not matched to a gene: 4. Germline-derived CDR1 and CDR2 are SGHRS and YFSETQ. This CDR3 is built from 12 residues. DNA of the CDR3: TGCGCCAGCAGCTCAGGGGGAGGCGGCTACACCTTC. This sequence encodes CASSSGGGGYTF.

This chain uses TRBV7-2 with TRBJ2-1; 11 nucleotides match TRBD2. The CDR3 extends over 16 amino acids. CDR1 and CDR2 from the germline V gene are SGHTA and FQGNSA. V shed 5 bases and J 7 bases; nucleotides not matched to a gene: 10. CDR3 sequence (DNA): TGTGCCAGCAGCCCACAACTAGCGGGGGCCTTGAATGAGCAGTTCTTC. This codes for CASSPQLAGALNEQFF.

The chain recombines TRBV7-8 with TRBJ2-1, with 7 bases identical to TRBD1. Germline CDR1 SGHVS, CDR2 FQNEAQ. J was trimmed by 4 bases and V by 2 bases; bases with no gene match: 5. This CDR3 spans 15 amino acids. The CDR3 sequence is CASSLLTGQYNEQFF. The CDR3 region has the DNA TGTGCCAGCAGCTTATTAACGGGACAGTACAATGAGCAGTTCTTC.